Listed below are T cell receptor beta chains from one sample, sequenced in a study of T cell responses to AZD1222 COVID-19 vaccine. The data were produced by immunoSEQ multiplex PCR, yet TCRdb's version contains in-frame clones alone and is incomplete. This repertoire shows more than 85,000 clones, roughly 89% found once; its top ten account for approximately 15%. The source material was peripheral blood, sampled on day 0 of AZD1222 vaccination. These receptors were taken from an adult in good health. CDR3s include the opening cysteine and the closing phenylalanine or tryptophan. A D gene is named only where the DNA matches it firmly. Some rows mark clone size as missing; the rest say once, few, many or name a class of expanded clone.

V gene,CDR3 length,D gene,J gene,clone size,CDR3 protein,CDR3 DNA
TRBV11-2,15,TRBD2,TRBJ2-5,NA,CASTPTSGTQETQYF,TGTGCCAGCACCCCGACTAGCGGTACTCAAGAGACCCAGTACTTC
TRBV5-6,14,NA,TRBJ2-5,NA,CASSLVHTQETQYF,TGTGCCAGCAGCTTGGTCCATACCCAAGAGACCCAGTACTTC
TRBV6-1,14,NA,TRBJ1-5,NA,CAPGRGDGNQPQHF,TGTGCCCCTGGACGGGGGGATGGCAATCAGCCCCAGCATTTT
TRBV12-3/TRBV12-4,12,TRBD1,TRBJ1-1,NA,CASNNRGREAFF,TGTGCCAGCAACAACAGGGGGCGTGAAGCTTTCTTT
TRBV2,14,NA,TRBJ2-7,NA,CASRPILVRDEQYF,TGTGCCAGCAGACCAATCCTAGTTCGAGACGAGCAGTACTTC
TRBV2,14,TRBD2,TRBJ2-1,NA,CASRLAGGNNEQFF,TGTGCCAGCAGACTAGCGGGAGGTAACAATGAGCAGTTCTTC
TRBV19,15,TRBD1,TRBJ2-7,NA,CASSPGQGFTYEQYF,TGTGCCAGTAGTCCCGGACAGGGTTTCACCTACGAGCAGTACTTC
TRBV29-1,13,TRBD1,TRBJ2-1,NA,CSAVWTGHNEQFF,TGCAGCGCAGTATGGACAGGGCACAATGAGCAGTTCTTC
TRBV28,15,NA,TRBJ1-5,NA,CASRYRDYSNQPQHF,TGTGCCAGCAGATACAGGGATTATAGCAATCAGCCCCAGCATTTT
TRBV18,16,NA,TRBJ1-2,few,CASSPSVQGINYGYTF,TGTGCCAGCTCACCTAGCGTACAGGGAATTAACTATGGCTACACCTTC
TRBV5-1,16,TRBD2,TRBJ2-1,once,CASSLDSGGASNEQFF,TGCGCCAGCAGCTTGGACAGCGGGGGGGCCAGCAATGAGCAGTTCTTC
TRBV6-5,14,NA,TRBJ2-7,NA,CASSPTWGGYEQYF,TGTGCCAGCAGTCCTACTTGGGGTGGCTACGAGCAGTACTTC
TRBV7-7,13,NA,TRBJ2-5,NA,CASSMNSQETQYF,TGTGCCAGCAGCATGAACAGCCAAGAGACCCAGTACTTC
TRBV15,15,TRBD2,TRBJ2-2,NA,CATSRTSGGAGELFF,TGTGCCACCAGCAGGACTAGCGGGGGGGCCGGGGAGCTGTTTTTT
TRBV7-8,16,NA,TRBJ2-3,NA,CASSQQLGGVTDTQYF,TGTGCCAGCAGCCAACAGCTTGGCGGGGTCACAGATACGCAGTATTTT
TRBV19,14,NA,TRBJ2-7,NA,CASSISWQTYEQYF,TGTGCCAGTAGTATATCTTGGCAGACCTACGAGCAGTACTTC
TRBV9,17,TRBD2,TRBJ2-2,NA,CASSVVLAGGYTGELFF,TGTGCCAGCAGCGTAGTTTTGGCGGGAGGGTACACCGGGGAGCTGTTTTTT
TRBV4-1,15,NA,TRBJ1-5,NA,CASSHFEGLNQPQHF,TGCGCCAGCAGCCATTTCGAAGGACTCAATCAGCCCCAGCATTTT
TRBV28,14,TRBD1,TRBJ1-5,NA,CASRIGQGGQPQHF,TGTGCCAGCAGAATTGGACAGGGGGGTCAGCCCCAGCATTTT
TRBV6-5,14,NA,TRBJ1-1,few,CASIQSTLNTEAFF,TGTGCCAGCATACAGTCTACTTTGAACACTGAAGCTTTCTTT
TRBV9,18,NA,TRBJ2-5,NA,CASSLGAQTILGGETQYF,TGTGCCAGCAGCCTAGGAGCCCAAACGATTCTTGGGGGAGAGACCCAGTACTTC
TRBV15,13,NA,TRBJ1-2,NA,CATSQDTNYGYTF,TGTGCCACCAGTCAGGACACTAACTATGGCTACACCTTC
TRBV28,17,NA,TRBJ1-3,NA,CASIRGGVLDSGNTIYF,TGTGCCAGCATCCGGGGTGGGGTGCTGGACTCTGGAAACACCATATATTTT
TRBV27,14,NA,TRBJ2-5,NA,CASSYSRDQETQYF,TGTGCCAGCAGTTATTCAAGAGACCAAGAGACCCAGTACTTC
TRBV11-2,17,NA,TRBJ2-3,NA,CASSSPRRALSTDTQYF,TGTGCCAGCAGCTCCCCACGCCGGGCCCTTAGCACAGATACGCAGTATTTT
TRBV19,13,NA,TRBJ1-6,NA,CASCEGSNSPLHF,TGTGCCAGTTGTGAGGGGTCTAATTCACCCCTCCACTTT
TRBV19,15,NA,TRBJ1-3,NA,CASSVIGGSGDTIYF,TGTGCCAGTAGTGTCATTGGGGGTTCAGGAGACACCATATATTTT